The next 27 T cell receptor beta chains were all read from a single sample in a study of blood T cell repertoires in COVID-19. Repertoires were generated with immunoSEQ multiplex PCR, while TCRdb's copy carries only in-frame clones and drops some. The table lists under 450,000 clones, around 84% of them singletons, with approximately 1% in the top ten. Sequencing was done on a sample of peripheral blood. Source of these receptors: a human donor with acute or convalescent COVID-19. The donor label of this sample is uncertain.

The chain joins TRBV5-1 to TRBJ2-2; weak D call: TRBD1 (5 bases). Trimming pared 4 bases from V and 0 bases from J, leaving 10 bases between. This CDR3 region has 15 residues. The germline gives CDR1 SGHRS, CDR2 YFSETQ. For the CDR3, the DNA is TGCGCCAGCAGCCTACCAGGGACGAACACCGGGGAGCTGTTTTTT. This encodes CASSLPGTNTGELFF.

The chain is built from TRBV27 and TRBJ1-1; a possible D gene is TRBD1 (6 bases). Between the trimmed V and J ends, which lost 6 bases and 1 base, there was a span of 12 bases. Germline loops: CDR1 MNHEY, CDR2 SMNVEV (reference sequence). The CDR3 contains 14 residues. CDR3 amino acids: CASRRGQQNTEAFF. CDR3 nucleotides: TGTGCCAGCAGGCGAGGACAGCAGAACACTGAAGCTTTCTTT.

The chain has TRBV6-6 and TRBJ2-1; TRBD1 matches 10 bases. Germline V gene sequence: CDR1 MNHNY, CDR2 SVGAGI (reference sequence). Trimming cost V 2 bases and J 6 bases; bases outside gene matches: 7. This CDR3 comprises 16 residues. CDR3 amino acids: CASSYLGQGKGNEQFF. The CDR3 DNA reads TGTGCCAGCAGTTACCTGGGACAGGGGAAGGGCAATGAGCAGTTCTTC.

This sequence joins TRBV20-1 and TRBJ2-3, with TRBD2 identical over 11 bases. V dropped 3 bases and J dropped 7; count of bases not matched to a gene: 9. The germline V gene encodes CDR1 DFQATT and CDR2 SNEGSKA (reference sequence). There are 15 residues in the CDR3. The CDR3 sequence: CSASKTSGGANTQYF. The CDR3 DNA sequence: TGCAGTGCTAGTAAAACTAGCGGGGGTGCGAATACGCAGTATTTT.

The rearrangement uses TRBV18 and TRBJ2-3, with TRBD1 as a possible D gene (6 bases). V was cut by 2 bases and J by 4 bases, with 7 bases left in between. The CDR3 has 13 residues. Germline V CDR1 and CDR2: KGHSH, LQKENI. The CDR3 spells CASSPWGPDTQYF. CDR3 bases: TGTGCCAGCTCACCATGGGGGCCAGATACGCAGTATTTT.

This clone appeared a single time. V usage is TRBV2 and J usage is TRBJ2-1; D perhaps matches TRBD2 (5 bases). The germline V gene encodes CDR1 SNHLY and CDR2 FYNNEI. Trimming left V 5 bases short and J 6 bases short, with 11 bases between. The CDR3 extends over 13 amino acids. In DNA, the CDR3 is TGTGCCAGCAGTTTAGCGTTTCGCAATGAGCAGTTCTTC. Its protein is CASSLAFRNEQFF.

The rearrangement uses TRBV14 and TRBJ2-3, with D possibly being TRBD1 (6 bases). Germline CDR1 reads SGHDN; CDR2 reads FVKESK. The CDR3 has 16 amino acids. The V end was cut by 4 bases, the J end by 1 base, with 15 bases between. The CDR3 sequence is CASSRLWGPRTDTQYF. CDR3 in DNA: TGTGCCAGCAGCCGACTGTGGGGGCCCCGCACAGATACGCAGTATTTT.

Written as DNA, the CDR3 is TGTGCCAGCAGCCAGGGGGTGGCGGGGCTCATCTACAATGAGCAGTTCTTC. Residues: CASSQGVAGLIYNEQFF. V usage is TRBV3-1 (or the pseudogene TRBV3-2) and J usage is TRBJ2-1; possible D gene TRBD2, 6 bases. The germline V gene encodes CDR1 LGHDT and CDR2 YNNKEL (reference sequence). This CDR3 comprises 17 residues. The V gene lost 3 bases and the J gene lost 3 bases, with 18 bases spanning the gap.

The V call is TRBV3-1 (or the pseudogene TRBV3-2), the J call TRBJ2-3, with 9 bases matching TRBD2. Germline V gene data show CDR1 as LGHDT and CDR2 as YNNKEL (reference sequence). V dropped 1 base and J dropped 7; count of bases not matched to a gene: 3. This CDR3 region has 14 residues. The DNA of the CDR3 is TGTGCCAGCAGCCAAGGACTAGCGGTAAATACGCAGTATTTT. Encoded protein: CASSQGLAVNTQYF.

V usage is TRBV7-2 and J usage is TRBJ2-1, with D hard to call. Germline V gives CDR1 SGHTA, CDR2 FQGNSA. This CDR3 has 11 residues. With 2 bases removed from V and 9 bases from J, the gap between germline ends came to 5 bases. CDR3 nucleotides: TGTGCCAGCAGCTTACTTTTTGAGCAGTTCTTC. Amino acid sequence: CASSLLFEQFF.

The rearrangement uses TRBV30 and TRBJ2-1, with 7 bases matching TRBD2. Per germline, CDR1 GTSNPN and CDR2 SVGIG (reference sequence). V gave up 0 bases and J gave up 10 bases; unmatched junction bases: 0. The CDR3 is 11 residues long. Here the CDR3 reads CAWSVLAEQFF. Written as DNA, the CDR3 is TGTGCCTGGAGTGTACTAGCGGAGCAGTTCTTC.

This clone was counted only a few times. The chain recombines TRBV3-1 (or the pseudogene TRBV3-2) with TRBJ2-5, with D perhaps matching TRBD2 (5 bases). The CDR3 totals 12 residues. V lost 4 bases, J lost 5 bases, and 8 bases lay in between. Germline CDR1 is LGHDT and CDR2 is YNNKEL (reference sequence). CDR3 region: CASSPPGETQYF. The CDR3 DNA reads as TGTGCCAGCAGCCCACCGGGGGAGACCCAGTACTTC.

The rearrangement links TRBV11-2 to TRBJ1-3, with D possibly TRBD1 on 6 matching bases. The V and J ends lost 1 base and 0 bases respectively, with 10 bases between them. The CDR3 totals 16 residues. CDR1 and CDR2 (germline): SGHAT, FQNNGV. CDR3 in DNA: TGTGCCAGCAGCTTAGTCCAGGGGTTCTCTGGAAACACCATATATTTT. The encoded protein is CASSLVQGFSGNTIYF.

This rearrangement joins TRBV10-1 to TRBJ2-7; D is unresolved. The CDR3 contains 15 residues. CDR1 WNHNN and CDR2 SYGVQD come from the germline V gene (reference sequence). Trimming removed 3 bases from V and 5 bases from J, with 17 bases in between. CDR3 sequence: CASSDSTSGENEQYF. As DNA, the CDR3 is TGCGCCAGCAGTGACTCGACCTCGGGTGAGAACGAGCAGTACTTC.

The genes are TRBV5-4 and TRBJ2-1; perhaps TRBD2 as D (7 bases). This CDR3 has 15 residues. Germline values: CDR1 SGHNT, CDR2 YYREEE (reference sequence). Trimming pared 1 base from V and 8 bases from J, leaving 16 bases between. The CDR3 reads CASSLIRGGDDEQFF. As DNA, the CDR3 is TGTGCCAGCAGCTTGATTCGAGGGGGGGATGATGAGCAGTTCTTC.

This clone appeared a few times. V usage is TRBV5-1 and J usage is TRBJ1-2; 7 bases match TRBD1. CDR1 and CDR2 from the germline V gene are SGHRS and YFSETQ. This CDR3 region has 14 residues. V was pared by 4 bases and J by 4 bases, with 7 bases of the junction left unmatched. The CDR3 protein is CASSGGQLLYGYTF. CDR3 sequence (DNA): TGCGCCAGCAGCGGGGGACAGCTTCTCTATGGCTACACCTTC.

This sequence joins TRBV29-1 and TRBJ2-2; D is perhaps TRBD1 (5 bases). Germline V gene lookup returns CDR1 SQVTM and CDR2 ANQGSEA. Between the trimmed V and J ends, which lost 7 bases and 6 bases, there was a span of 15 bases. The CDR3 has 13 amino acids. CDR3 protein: CSERRRQSGELFF. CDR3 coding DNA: TGCAGCGAAAGACGAAGACAGTCCGGGGAGCTGTTTTTT.

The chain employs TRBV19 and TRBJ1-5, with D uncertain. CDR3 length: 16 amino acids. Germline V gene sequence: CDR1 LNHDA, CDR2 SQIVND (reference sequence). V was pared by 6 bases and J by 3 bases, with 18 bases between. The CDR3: CASRLLAGSPNQPQHF. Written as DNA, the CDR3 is TGTGCCAGTAGGCTTCTCGCGGGATCACCCAATCAGCCCCAGCATTTT.

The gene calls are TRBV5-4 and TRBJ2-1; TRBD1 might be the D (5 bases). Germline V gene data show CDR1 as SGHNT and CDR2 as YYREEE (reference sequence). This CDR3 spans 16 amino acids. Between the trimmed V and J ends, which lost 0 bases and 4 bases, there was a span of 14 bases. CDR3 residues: CASSLGSGQLYNEQFF. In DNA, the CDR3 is TGTGCCAGCAGCTTGGGGTCAGGGCAGCTATACAATGAGCAGTTCTTC. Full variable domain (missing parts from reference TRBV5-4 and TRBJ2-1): ETGVTQSPTHLIKTRGQQVTLRCSSQSGHNTVSWYQQALGQGPQFIFQYYREEENGRGNFPPRFSGLQFPNYSSELNVNALELDDSALYLCASSLGSGQLYNEQFFGPGTRLTVL.

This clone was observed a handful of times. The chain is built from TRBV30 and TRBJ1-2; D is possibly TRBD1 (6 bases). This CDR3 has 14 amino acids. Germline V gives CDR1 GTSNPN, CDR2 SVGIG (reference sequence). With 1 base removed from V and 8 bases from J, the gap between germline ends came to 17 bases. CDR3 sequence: CAWSADRILGGYTF. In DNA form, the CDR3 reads TGTGCCTGGAGTGCCGACAGGATTCTTGGAGGCTACACCTTC.

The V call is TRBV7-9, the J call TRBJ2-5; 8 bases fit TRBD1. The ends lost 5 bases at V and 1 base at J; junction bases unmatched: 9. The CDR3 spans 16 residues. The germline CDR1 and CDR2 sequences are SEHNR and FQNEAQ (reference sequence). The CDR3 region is CASSDRDRTLQETQYF. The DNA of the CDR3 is TGTGCCAGCAGCGACCGGGACAGGACCCTCCAAGAGACCCAGTACTTC.

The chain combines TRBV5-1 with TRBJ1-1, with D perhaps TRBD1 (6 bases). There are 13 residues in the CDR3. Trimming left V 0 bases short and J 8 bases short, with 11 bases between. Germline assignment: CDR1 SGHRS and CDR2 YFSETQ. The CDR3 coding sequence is TGCGCCAGCAGCTTGGCCGAGGGGGAAGAAGCTTTCTTT. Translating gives CASSLAEGEEAFF.

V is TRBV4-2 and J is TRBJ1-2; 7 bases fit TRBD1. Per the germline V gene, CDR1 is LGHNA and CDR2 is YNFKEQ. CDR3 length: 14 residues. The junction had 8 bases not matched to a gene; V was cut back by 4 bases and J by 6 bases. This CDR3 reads CASSPVGGGHGYTF. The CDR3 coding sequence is TGTGCCAGCAGCCCAGTCGGAGGGGGCCATGGCTACACCTTC.

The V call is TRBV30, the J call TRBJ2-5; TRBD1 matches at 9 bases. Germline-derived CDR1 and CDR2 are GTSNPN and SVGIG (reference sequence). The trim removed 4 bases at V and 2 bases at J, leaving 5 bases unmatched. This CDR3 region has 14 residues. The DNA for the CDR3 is TGTGCCTGGAACCGGGACAGGGCTCAAGAGACCCAGTACTTC. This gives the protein CAWNRDRAQETQYF.

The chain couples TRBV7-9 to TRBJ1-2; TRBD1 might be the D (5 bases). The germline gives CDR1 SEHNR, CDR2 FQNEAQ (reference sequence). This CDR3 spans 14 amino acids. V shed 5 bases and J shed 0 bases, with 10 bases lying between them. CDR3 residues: CASSRLTANYGYTF. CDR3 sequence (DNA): TGTGCCAGCAGCCGTTTGACAGCTAACTATGGCTACACCTTC.

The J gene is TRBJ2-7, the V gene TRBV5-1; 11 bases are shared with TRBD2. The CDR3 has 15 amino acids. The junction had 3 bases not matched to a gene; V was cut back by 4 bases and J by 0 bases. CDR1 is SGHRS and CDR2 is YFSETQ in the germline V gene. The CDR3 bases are TGCGCCAGCAGCCCAACTAGCGGGAGCTCCTACGAGCAGTACTTC. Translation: CASSPTSGSSYEQYF.

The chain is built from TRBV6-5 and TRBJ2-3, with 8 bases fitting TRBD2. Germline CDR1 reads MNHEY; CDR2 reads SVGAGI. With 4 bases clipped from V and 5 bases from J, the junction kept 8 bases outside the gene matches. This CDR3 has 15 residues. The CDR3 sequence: CASSLGRGVKDTQYF. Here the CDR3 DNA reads TGTGCCAGCAGTTTAGGGCGGGGGGTTAAAGATACGCAGTATTTT.